The clone carrying this T cell receptor (beta chain) has a handful of counts. Antigen unknown. This record comes from a study of radiotherapy plus CTLA-4 blockade in lung cancer. Data came from immunoSEQ multiplex PCR; TCRdb stores just in-frame clones and leaves some out. The sample includes over 30,000 clones, around 70% of them seen just once. The CDR3 has 16 amino acids. Germline V lookup: CDR1 SGHRS, CDR2 YFSETQ. Trimming left V 0 bases short and J 4 bases short, with 13 bases between. Overall study results and limits: Following radiotherapy plus ipilimumab, tumor-derived TCR clones expanded in the blood. The authors reported that early blood T cell clone dynamics, with interferon-beta, best predicted response.

This specimen consisted of peripheral blood, obtained from a patient treated with radiotherapy plus ipilimumab. The source of this sequence is a human donor with non-small cell lung cancer whose response to radiotherapy plus ipilimumab could not be evaluated. The chain is built from TRBV5-1 and TRBJ1-4, with D tentatively TRBD1 (5 bases). The CDR3 sequence is CASSLEGVKSNEKLFF. DNA for the CDR3: TGCGCCAGCAGCTTGGAAGGGGTGAAAAGTAATGAAAAACTGTTTTTT.